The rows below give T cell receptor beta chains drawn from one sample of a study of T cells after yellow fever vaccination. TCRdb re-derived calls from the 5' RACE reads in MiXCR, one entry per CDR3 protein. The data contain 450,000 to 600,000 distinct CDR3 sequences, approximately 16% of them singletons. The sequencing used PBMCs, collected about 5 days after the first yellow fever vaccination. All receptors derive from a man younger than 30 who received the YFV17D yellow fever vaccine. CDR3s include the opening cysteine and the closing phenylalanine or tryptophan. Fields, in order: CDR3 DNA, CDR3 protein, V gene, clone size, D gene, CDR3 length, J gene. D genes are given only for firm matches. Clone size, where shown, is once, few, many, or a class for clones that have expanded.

cdr3_nt: TGTGCCAGCAATCTAGGTTGGGGCAATCAGCCCCAGCATTTT
cdr3_aa: CASNLGWGNQPQHF
v_call: TRBV6-1
clone_size: few
d_call: .
cdr3_length: 14
j_call: TRBJ1-5

cdr3_nt: TGTGCCAGCAGTTTAGCGTCAGGGGGCCTCAATGAGCAGTTCTTC
cdr3_aa: CASSLASGGLNEQFF
v_call: TRBV12-3/TRBV12-4
clone_size: few
d_call: TRBD1
cdr3_length: 15
j_call: TRBJ2-1

cdr3_nt: TGTGCCAGCACTCCCAATGAAAAACTGTTTTTT
cdr3_aa: CASTPNEKLFF
v_call: TRBV6-6
clone_size: .
d_call: .
cdr3_length: 11
j_call: TRBJ1-4

cdr3_nt: TGTGCCAGCAAGGCCGTAGAGACCCAGTACTTC
cdr3_aa: CASKAVETQYF
v_call: TRBV2
clone_size: .
d_call: .
cdr3_length: 11
j_call: TRBJ2-5

cdr3_nt: TGCGCCAGCAGCCAAGATCCAGGACAGGGGTGGTTTGAGCAGTTCTTC
cdr3_aa: CASSQDPGQGWFEQFF
v_call: TRBV4-3
clone_size: many
d_call: TRBD1
cdr3_length: 16
j_call: TRBJ2-1

cdr3_nt: TGCAGCGTTGTAAGTCCGAACAACTATGGCTACACCTTC
cdr3_aa: CSVVSPNNYGYTF
v_call: TRBV29-1
clone_size: .
d_call: .
cdr3_length: 13
j_call: TRBJ1-2

cdr3_nt: TGTGCCAGCAGCCCCACTACATACCAAGAGACCCAGTACTTC
cdr3_aa: CASSPTTYQETQYF
v_call: TRBV6-1
clone_size: many
d_call: .
cdr3_length: 14
j_call: TRBJ2-5

cdr3_nt: TGCGCCAGCAGTGGGGAGGGGAAAGAGGAGACCCAGTACTTC
cdr3_aa: CASSGEGKEETQYF
v_call: TRBV10-2
clone_size: .
d_call: TRBD2
cdr3_length: 14
j_call: TRBJ2-5

cdr3_nt: TGCAGTGCTACCGGACTAGCGGGGGGAGAGCAGTACTTC
cdr3_aa: CSATGLAGGEQYF
v_call: TRBV20-1
clone_size: .
d_call: TRBD2
cdr3_length: 13
j_call: TRBJ2-7

cdr3_nt: TGCAGTGCTACGGGGGAGACCCAGTACTTC
cdr3_aa: CSATGETQYF
v_call: TRBV20-1
clone_size: few
d_call: .
cdr3_length: 10
j_call: TRBJ2-5

cdr3_nt: TGTGCCAGCAGGCCGGCGGGCGGGGGCTCCTACAATGAGCAGTTCTTC
cdr3_aa: CASRPAGGGSYNEQFF
v_call: TRBV5-4
clone_size: few
d_call: TRBD2
cdr3_length: 16
j_call: TRBJ2-1

cdr3_nt: TGTGCCAGCAGTGAAGCGGGGAATACGCAGTATTTT
cdr3_aa: CASSEAGNTQYF
v_call: TRBV6-1
clone_size: few
d_call: .
cdr3_length: 12
j_call: TRBJ2-3

cdr3_nt: TGTGCCAGCAGTTGGGTTCCCTACGAGCAGTACTTC
cdr3_aa: CASSWVPYEQYF
v_call: TRBV12-3/TRBV12-4
clone_size: few
d_call: .
cdr3_length: 12
j_call: TRBJ2-7

cdr3_nt: TGCAGTGCAGAGGGGGCGACTCAAGAGACCCAGTACTTC
cdr3_aa: CSAEGATQETQYF
v_call: TRBV20-1
clone_size: .
d_call: TRBD1
cdr3_length: 13
j_call: TRBJ2-5

cdr3_nt: TGTGCCAGCAGCCCGACTTACGACAGGGGAAATGGCTACACCTTC
cdr3_aa: CASSPTYDRGNGYTF
v_call: TRBV11-2
clone_size: few
d_call: TRBD1
cdr3_length: 15
j_call: TRBJ1-2

cdr3_nt: TGTGCCAGCTCACCGGCAGGGGTGGACTCACCCCTCCACTTT
cdr3_aa: CASSPAGVDSPLHF
v_call: TRBV18
clone_size: few
d_call: .
cdr3_length: 14
j_call: TRBJ1-6

cdr3_nt: TGTGCCAGCTCCATCGGGGCGGGGGGTCAAGAGACCCAGTACTTC
cdr3_aa: CASSIGAGGQETQYF
v_call: TRBV12-3/TRBV12-4
clone_size: few
d_call: TRBD2
cdr3_length: 15
j_call: TRBJ2-5

cdr3_nt: TGTGCCAGCAGCGATAGGACAGGCCAAGAGACCCAGTACTTC
cdr3_aa: CASSDRTGQETQYF
v_call: TRBV7-2
clone_size: few
d_call: TRBD1
cdr3_length: 14
j_call: TRBJ2-5

cdr3_nt: TGTGCCAGCAGCGTACCGGGGTCCTATGGCTACACCTTC
cdr3_aa: CASSVPGSYGYTF
v_call: TRBV9
clone_size: few
d_call: .
cdr3_length: 13
j_call: TRBJ1-2

cdr3_nt: TGTGCCAGCAGCGAGACAGGCAGCAATCAGCCCCAGCATTTT
cdr3_aa: CASSETGSNQPQHF
v_call: TRBV6-1
clone_size: few
d_call: .
cdr3_length: 14
j_call: TRBJ1-5

cdr3_nt: TGTGCCAGCAGCTCCTTGTTCGAGACAGGGCAACTCTACGAGCAGTACTTC
cdr3_aa: CASSSLFETGQLYEQYF
v_call: TRBV7-2
clone_size: many
d_call: TRBD1
cdr3_length: 17
j_call: TRBJ2-7

cdr3_nt: TGTGCCAGCAGCGTAGGGGGAGTAACCAACGTCCTGACTTTC
cdr3_aa: CASSVGGVTNVLTF
v_call: TRBV9
clone_size: .
d_call: .
cdr3_length: 14
j_call: TRBJ2-6

cdr3_nt: TGTGCCAGCAGCCTAGGGACAGGGATAAACACCGGGGAGCTGTTTTTT
cdr3_aa: CASSLGTGINTGELFF
v_call: TRBV7-2
clone_size: few
d_call: TRBD1
cdr3_length: 16
j_call: TRBJ2-2

cdr3_nt: TGCGCCAGCAGCTCTCAAGCGGGGGCCCAAGAGACCCAGTACTTC
cdr3_aa: CASSSQAGAQETQYF
v_call: TRBV5-1
clone_size: many
d_call: TRBD2
cdr3_length: 15
j_call: TRBJ2-5

cdr3_nt: TGTGCCATCAGCCACCCGACAGGGTTGACGAACACTGAAGCTTTCTTT
cdr3_aa: CAISHPTGLTNTEAFF
v_call: TRBV10-3
clone_size: few
d_call: TRBD1
cdr3_length: 16
j_call: TRBJ1-1

cdr3_nt: TGTGCCAGCAGTTCGACAGGGTATAACTATGGCTACACCTTC
cdr3_aa: CASSSTGYNYGYTF
v_call: TRBV27
clone_size: few
d_call: TRBD1
cdr3_length: 14
j_call: TRBJ1-2

cdr3_nt: TGCAGTGCTTCCCGGACAGGGGTCCTCGCAGATACGCAGTATTTT
cdr3_aa: CSASRTGVLADTQYF
v_call: TRBV20-1
clone_size: many
d_call: TRBD1
cdr3_length: 15
j_call: TRBJ2-3

cdr3_nt: TGTGCCAGCAGCTTAATTAGCGGGGGGGCCGATGAGCAGTTCTTC
cdr3_aa: CASSLISGGADEQFF
v_call: TRBV7-9
clone_size: few
d_call: TRBD2
cdr3_length: 15
j_call: TRBJ2-1

cdr3_nt: TGCGCCAGCAGCCAAGATGGGTCGGGGGTTGGCACTGAAGCTTTCTTT
cdr3_aa: CASSQDGSGVGTEAFF
v_call: TRBV4-1
clone_size: few
d_call: .
cdr3_length: 16
j_call: TRBJ1-1